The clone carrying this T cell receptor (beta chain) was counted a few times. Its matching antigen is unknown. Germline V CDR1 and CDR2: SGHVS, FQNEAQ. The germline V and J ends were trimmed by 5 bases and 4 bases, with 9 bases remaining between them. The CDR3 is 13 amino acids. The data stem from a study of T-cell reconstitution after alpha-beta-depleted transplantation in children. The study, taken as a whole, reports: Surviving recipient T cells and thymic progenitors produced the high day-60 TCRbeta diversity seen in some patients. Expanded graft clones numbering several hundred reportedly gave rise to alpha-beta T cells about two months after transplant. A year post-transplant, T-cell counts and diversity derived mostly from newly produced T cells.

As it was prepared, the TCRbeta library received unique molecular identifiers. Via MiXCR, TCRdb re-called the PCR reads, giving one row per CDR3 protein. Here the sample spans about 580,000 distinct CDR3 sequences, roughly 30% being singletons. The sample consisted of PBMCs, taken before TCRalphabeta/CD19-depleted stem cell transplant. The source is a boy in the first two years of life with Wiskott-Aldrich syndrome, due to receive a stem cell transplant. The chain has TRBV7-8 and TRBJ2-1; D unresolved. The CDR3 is CASSPDVYNEQFF. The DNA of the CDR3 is TGTGCCAGCAGCCCAGACGTATACAATGAGCAGTTCTTC.